These T cell receptor beta chains were read from a single sample in a study of T cell repertoires in cytomegalovirus infection. TCRdb called the reads again in MiXCR, with one record for every CDR3 protein. The table lists hundreds of thousands of distinct CDR3 sequences, roughly a third of them singletons. Antigens for these TCRs are unknown. The starting material was cultured PBMCs, obtained from culture after CMV antigen stimulation. The receptor source for this set is a human donor in good health (CMV status not recorded). Some clones in this sample may be carry-over from other donors' samples. Both conserved end residues are part of each CDR3. The order of the fields is V gene, clone size, D gene, J gene, CDR3 DNA, CDR3 protein. The D gene is left open where the match is weak. Expanded clones get a size class; other rows say once, few or many, or leave the size out.

>TRBV6-6|few|-|TRBJ2-3
TGTGCCAGCAGTTACTCGACAGGTATATGGCCAGATACGCAGTATTTT
CASSYSTGIWPDTQYF
>TRBV7-2|many|-|TRBJ2-7
TGTGCCAGCAGCTTAGGAACAACTAGTATCCCACGCGAGCAGTACTTC
CASSLGTTSIPREQYF
>TRBV7-8|many|-|TRBJ2-1
TGTGCCAGCAGCTTAGGAGGCGGGGGCCTCAATGAGCAGTTCTTC
CASSLGGGGLNEQFF
>TRBV7-2|-|-|TRBJ2-2
TGTGCCAGCACCGGGCGGTCAAGTGGGGAGCTGTTTTTT
CASTGRSSGELFF
>TRBV15|-|-|TRBJ2-1
TGTGCCACCAGCAAGAAGGGGGTGAATGAGCAGTTCTTC
CATSKKGVNEQFF
>TRBV7-2|many|-|TRBJ2-7
TGTGCCAGCAGCTTAAGGTCGGGGATAAGCTCCTACGAGCAGTACTTC
CASSLRSGISSYEQYF
>TRBV6-4|many|-|TRBJ2-1
TGTGCCAGCAGTGACACTGTGGGGGGGCACAATGAGCAGTTCTTC
CASSDTVGGHNEQFF
>TRBV7-2|many|-|TRBJ2-2
TGTGCCAGCAGCCGACCCCCCGGGGAGCTGTTTTTT
CASSRPPGELFF
>TRBV7-6|-|-|TRBJ1-2
TGTGCCAGCAGCTTAGGCTCCCCTAGAACAAGGAACTATGGCTACACCTTC
CASSLGSPRTRNYGYTF
>TRBV7-7|-|TRBD2|TRBJ2-5
TGTGCCAGCAGCTTAGGCGGGGGGGATCAAGAGACCCAGTACTTC
CASSLGGGDQETQYF
>TRBV11-2|-|-|TRBJ2-7
TGTGCCAGCACCCTCGAAGGGCAGATACTCTACAACGAGCAGTACTTC
CASTLEGQILYNEQYF
>TRBV10-3|-|TRBD2|TRBJ2-1
TGTGCCATCAGTAGCTGGACTAGCGGGAGTCGGGATGAGCAGTTCTTC
CAISSWTSGSRDEQFF
>TRBV12-5|few|TRBD2|TRBJ2-7
TGTGCTAGTGGTCTCGGGACTAGCGGGACTTACGAGCAGTACTTC
CASGLGTSGTYEQYF
>TRBV28|few|-|TRBJ2-2
TGTGCCAGCACCACAGGGGAGGACACCGGGGAGCTGTTTTTT
CASTTGEDTGELFF
>TRBV29-1|few|-|TRBJ2-7
TGCAGCGTTGAAGGCGGGCCCTCCGTTAGTGAGCAGTACTTC
CSVEGGPSVSEQYF
>TRBV7-9|-|-|TRBJ2-5
TGTGCCAGCAGCTTATACCTATCCGAGAGGGAGACCCAGTACTTC
CASSLYLSERETQYF
>TRBV10-3|-|-|TRBJ1-1
TGTGCCATCAGTGTGTCCCCTGTTGGGCCTGCCACTGAAGCTTTCTTT
CAISVSPVGPATEAFF
>TRBV12-5|few|-|TRBJ1-1
TGTGCTAGTGCCGGAGGGCCTGAAGCTTTCTTT
CASAGGPEAFF
>TRBV6-2/TRBV6-3|-|-|TRBJ2-2
TGTGCCAGCAGTTACTCCGAGGTCCAGACCGGGGAGCTGTTTTTT
CASSYSEVQTGELFF
>TRBV7-2|many|TRBD2|TRBJ2-7
TGTGCCAGCACCGACCAGGGACTATCAACTTACGAGCAGTACTTC
CASTDQGLSTYEQYF
>TRBV7-2|few|-|TRBJ2-1
TGTGCCAGCAGCTTACCCTATACGATGATCCATGAGCAGTTCTTC
CASSLPYTMIHEQFF
>TRBV7-2|-|-|TRBJ2-2
TGTGCCAGCAGCTTAAGGGGGGTCGGGGGGCAGAACACCGGGGAGCTGTTTTTT
CASSLRGVGGQNTGELFF
>TRBV2|few|-|TRBJ1-1
TGTGCCAGCAGTGAGTCGCCGGGGAACACTGAAGCTTTCTTT
CASSESPGNTEAFF
>TRBV27|-|-|TRBJ2-3
TGTGCCAGCAGTTTATCAAGTATTCCAGATACGCAGTATTTT
CASSLSSIPDTQYF
>TRBV10-3|few|-|TRBJ2-1
TGTGCCATCAGTGAGTCAGGGGCGCAGAATGAGCAGTTCTTC
CAISESGAQNEQFF
>TRBV6-1|few|-|TRBJ2-6
TGTGCCAGCAGTTTAATCCCCTCTGGGGCCAACGTCCTGACTTTC
CASSLIPSGANVLTF
>TRBV20-1|-|-|TRBJ2-1
TGCAGTGCTAGAGACCTTGCTAGTGAGCAGTTCTTC
CSARDLASEQFF
>TRBV20-1|-|-|TRBJ1-1
TGCAGTGCTAGAACGTTATCTGCAGGAGACACTGAAGCTTTCTTT
CSARTLSAGDTEAFF
>TRBV7-8|-|TRBD2|TRBJ2-1
TGTGCCAGCAGTACAAGCGGGAGGGCCGACAATGAGCAGTTCTTC
CASSTSGRADNEQFF
>TRBV7-2|-|-|TRBJ1-2
TGTGCCAGCAGCGGGCGGTACTATGGCTACACCTTC
CASSGRYYGYTF
>TRBV6-6|few|-|TRBJ2-7
TGTGCCAGCAGTTACTCGAGTAAGGGGGCCTACGAGCAGTACTTC
CASSYSSKGAYEQYF
>TRBV7-2|few|-|TRBJ2-2
TGTGCCAGCAGCTTAGCGGGGTTAAGCACCGGGGAGCTGTTTTTT
CASSLAGLSTGELFF
>TRBV27|-|-|TRBJ2-1
TGTGCCAGCAGTTTATCTTCGTCTGGGATTGAGCAGTTCTTC
CASSLSSSGIEQFF
>TRBV5-5|-|-|TRBJ2-3
TGTGCCAGCAGCTTGGAATGGGGAGCGGGCACAGATACGCAGTATTTT
CASSLEWGAGTDTQYF
>TRBV7-2|-|-|TRBJ2-5
TGTGCCAGCAGCCCACTTAGCCGGGGAGAGACCCAGTACTTC
CASSPLSRGETQYF
>TRBV10-3|-|-|TRBJ1-1
TGTGCCATCAGTGAGGCAGGCAGGGACACTGAAGCTTTCTTT
CAISEAGRDTEAFF
>TRBV3-1|-|-|TRBJ2-7
TGTGCCAGCAGCCAAGGCCCGCCCGCTCCGTACGAGCAGTACTTC
CASSQGPPAPYEQYF
>TRBV7-9|many|TRBD1|TRBJ1-1
TGTGCCAGCAGCTATGCAGGGGGCGCCGGGAACACTGAAGCTTTCTTT
CASSYAGGAGNTEAFF
>TRBV19|-|TRBD1|TRBJ2-7
TGTGCCAGTAGTGGTCCGGGACAGGGGTACAACGAGCAGTACTTC
CASSGPGQGYNEQYF
>TRBV20-1|-|-|TRBJ2-2
TGCAGTGCTAGAGACCACAAGCCCGCGAACACCGGGGAGCTGTTTTTT
CSARDHKPANTGELFF
>TRBV5-1|few|-|TRBJ1-2
TGCGCCAGCAGCCCTGGACTGGGTAACTATGGCTACACCTTC
CASSPGLGNYGYTF
>TRBV3-1|-|-|TRBJ1-5
TGTGCCAGCAGCCTTTTTTCAAGTCAGCCCCAGCATTTT
CASSLFSSQPQHF
>TRBV19|few|TRBD1|TRBJ1-5
TGTGCCGGGGGAGGGACAGACCATAGCAATCAGCCCCAGCATTTT
CAGGGTDHSNQPQHF
>TRBV5-6|-|-|TRBJ1-1
TGTGCCAGCAGCTTGACCGGGACGGCAGTTGAGATCTTT
CASSLTGTAVEIF
>TRBV7-2|many|-|TRBJ2-7
-
CASTSAAPGRWVSYEQYF
>TRBV7-2|many|TRBD2|TRBJ2-1
TGTGCCAGCAGCCGACACGTGACTAGCGGGAGGAATTCCTACAATGAGCAGTTCTTC
CASSRHVTSGRNSYNEQFF
>TRBV7-4|-|TRBD1|TRBJ1-2
TGTGCCAGCAGCCCAGGGACAGGGGACTTTGGCTACACCTTC
CASSPGTGDFGYTF
>TRBV11-2|-|TRBD2|TRBJ2-7
TGTGCCAGCAGCACACATCGGGCCAGCGGGAGGGGCGAGCAGTACTTC
CASSTHRASGRGEQYF
>TRBV4-2|-|-|TRBJ2-5
TGTGCCAGCAGCCAAGACCGCAGGGAAGAGACCCAGTACTTC
CASSQDRREETQYF
>TRBV7-2|-|-|TRBJ2-5
TGTGCCAGCAGCTTCAATATGGGGAATTGGGAGACCCAGTACTTC
CASSFNMGNWETQYF
>TRBV2|-|-|TRBJ1-4
TGTGCCAGCGGAGCAGAGGAAGAGGAAAAACTGTTTTTT
CASGAEEEEKLFF
>TRBV7-6|many|-|TRBJ1-1
TGTGCCAGCAGCTTAGGGACATACACTGAAGCTTTCTTT
CASSLGTYTEAFF
>TRBV4-1|-|TRBD2|TRBJ2-1
TGCGCCAGCAGCCAAGCGGGGGGGGACAATGAGCAGTTCTTC
CASSQAGGDNEQFF
>TRBV4-1|-|-|TRBJ1-3
TGCGCCAGCAGCCAAGGGCAAGGTCGGGACTCTGGAAACACCATATATTTT
CASSQGQGRDSGNTIYF